A single T cell receptor beta chain is shown here with its context. This sample stems from a study of blood T cell repertoires in COVID-19. Study background: Samples of COVID-19 (acute and convalescent) were obtained from the United States, Italy and Spain.

Profiled with immunoSEQ multiplex PCR; TCRdb holds only in-frame clones, not every one. The sample includes 110,000 to 150,000 clones, more than 75% of them seen just once. The specimen sequenced was PBMCs or T cells enriched from blood (not recorded which). This receptor was obtained from a woman aged 45 to 65 who had recovered from COVID-19.

The CDR3 reads CASSEMVAGSAGYTF. The CDR3 nucleotides read TGTGCCAGCAGTGAAATGGTTGCAGGGTCGGCTGGCTACACCTTC. The chain recombines TRBV6-1 with TRBJ1-2; D might be TRBD1 (5 bases). There are 15 residues in the CDR3. From germline, CDR1 is MNHNS and CDR2 SASEGT. Trimming pared 2 bases from V and 7 bases from J, leaving 17 bases between.